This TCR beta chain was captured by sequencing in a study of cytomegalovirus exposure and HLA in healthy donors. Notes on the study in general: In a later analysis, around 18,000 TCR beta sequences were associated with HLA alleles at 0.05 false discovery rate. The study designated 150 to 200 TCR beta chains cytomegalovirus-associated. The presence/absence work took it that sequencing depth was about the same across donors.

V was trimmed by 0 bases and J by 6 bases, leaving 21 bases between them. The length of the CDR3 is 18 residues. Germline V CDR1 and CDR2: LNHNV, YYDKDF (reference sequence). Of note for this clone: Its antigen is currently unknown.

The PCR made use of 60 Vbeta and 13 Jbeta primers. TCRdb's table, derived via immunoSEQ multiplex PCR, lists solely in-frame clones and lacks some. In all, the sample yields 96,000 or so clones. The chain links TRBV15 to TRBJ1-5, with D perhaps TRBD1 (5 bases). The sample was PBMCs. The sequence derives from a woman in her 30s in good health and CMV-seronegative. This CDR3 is CATSRDERGGVSGQPQHF. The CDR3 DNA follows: TGTGCCACCAGCAGAGACGAGAGGGGCGGGGTGTCCGGTCAGCCCCAGCATTTT.